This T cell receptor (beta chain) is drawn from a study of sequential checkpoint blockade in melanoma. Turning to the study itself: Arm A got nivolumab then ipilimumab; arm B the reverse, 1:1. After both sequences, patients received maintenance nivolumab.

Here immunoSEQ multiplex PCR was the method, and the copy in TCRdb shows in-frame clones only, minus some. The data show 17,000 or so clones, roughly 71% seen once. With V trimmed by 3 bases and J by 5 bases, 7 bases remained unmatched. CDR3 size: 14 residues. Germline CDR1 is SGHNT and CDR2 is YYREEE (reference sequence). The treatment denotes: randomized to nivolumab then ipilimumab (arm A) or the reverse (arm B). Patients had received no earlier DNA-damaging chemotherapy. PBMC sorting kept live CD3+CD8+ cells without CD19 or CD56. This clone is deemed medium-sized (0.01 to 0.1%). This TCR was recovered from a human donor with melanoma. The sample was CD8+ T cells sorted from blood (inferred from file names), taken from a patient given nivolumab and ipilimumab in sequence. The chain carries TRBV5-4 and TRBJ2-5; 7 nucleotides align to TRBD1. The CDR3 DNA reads TGTGCCAGCAGCTCCGGGACAGCGGATGAGACCCAGTACTTC. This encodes CASSSGTADETQYF.